The 29 T cell receptor beta chains below were found in one sample sequenced in a study of blood T cell repertoires in COVID-19. The repertoire was sequenced with immunoSEQ multiplex PCR; TCRdb's copy has only in-frame clones and lacks some. The sample has under 250,000 clones, about 85% seen once. Sample: peripheral blood. Source of these receptors: a man in his late teens or twenties with active or convalescent COVID-19.

This clone was counted once. V is TRBV11-3 and J is TRBJ2-7, with TRBD2 as a possible D gene (5 bases). Trimming took 3 bases from V and 7 from J, leaving 16 bases between them. There are 14 residues in the CDR3. Looked up from germline, CDR1 is SGHNT and CDR2 is YENEEA. CDR3 in amino acids: CASSFGGTSGEQYF. Here the CDR3 DNA reads TGTGCCAGCAGCTTCGGAGGCACCTCGGGGGAGCAGTACTTC.

The rearrangement uses TRBV9 and TRBJ1-4, with 7 positions matching TRBD1. CDR1 SGDLS and CDR2 YYNGEE come from the germline V gene. The CDR3 has 14 amino acids. V shed 4 bases and J 3 bases; nucleotides not matched to a gene: 3. This CDR3 reads CASSRQGANEKLFF. In DNA, the CDR3 is TGTGCCAGCAGCAGACAGGGAGCTAATGAAAAACTGTTTTTT.

The V gene is TRBV29-1, the J gene TRBJ1-1; 7 positions match TRBD1. The CDR3 runs 13 residues. The germline V gene has CDR1 SQVTM and CDR2 ANQGSEA. V shed 5 bases and J 0 bases; nucleotides not matched to a gene: 3. The CDR3 spells CSVSTGMNTEAFF. As DNA, the CDR3 is TGCAGCGTTTCGACAGGGATGAACACTGAAGCTTTCTTT.

The chain has TRBV5-1 and TRBJ2-3, with 14 bases fitting TRBD2. The CDR3 length is 17 residues. V shed 1 base, J shed 0 bases, and the junction held 1 base outside the gene matches. The germline CDR1 and CDR2 sequences are SGHRS and YFSETQ. CDR3 sequence (DNA): TGCGCCAGCAGCTTGAGACTAGCGGGAGGGAGCACAGATACGCAGTATTTT. Its protein is CASSLRLAGGSTDTQYF.

This chain connects TRBV14 to TRBJ2-1; a possible D gene is TRBD2 (5 bases). The CDR3 sequence is 13 residues long. Trimming removed 0 bases from V and 13 bases from J, with 13 bases in between. Germline V gene lookup returns CDR1 SGHDN and CDR2 FVKESK. The CDR3: CASSQDLHSGQFF. DNA for the CDR3: TGTGCCAGCAGCCAAGATCTCCACTCGGGACAGTTCTTC.

This chain links TRBV7-9 with TRBJ1-3; D not certain. The germline V gene has CDR1 SEHNR and CDR2 FQNEAQ (reference sequence). V was cut by 1 base and J by 6 bases, with 10 bases left in between. The CDR3 has 14 amino acids. CDR3 region: CASSLDTSPNTIYF. For the CDR3, the DNA is TGTGCCAGCAGCTTAGATACTTCTCCAAACACCATATATTTT.

The chain recombines TRBV7-2 with TRBJ2-3; TRBD2 matches at 7 bases. Germline loops: CDR1 SGHTA, CDR2 FQGNSA. J was trimmed by 2 bases and V by 1 base; bases with no gene match: 3. The CDR3 length is 15 residues. DNA of the CDR3: TGTGCCAGCAGCTTAGGTAGCGGGCCCACAGATACGCAGTATTTT. Translated: CASSLGSGPTDTQYF.

The rearrangement joins TRBV18 to TRBJ2-1; D might be TRBD1 (5 bases). V dropped 5 bases and J dropped 7 bases, with 9 bases sitting between them. CDR3 size: 12 residues. In germline, CDR1 is KGHSH, CDR2 LQKENI. The chain's CDR3 is CASSLRQNEQFF. CDR3 nucleotide sequence: TGTGCCAGCTCATTAAGACAGAATGAGCAGTTCTTC.

This clone was observed a single time. This sequence joins TRBV27 and TRBJ2-7; D is undetermined. The CDR3 covers 13 residues. CDR1 and CDR2 (germline): MNHEY, SMNVEV (reference sequence). V lost 6 bases, J lost 6 bases, and 15 bases lay in between. The CDR3 sequence: CASRTASGIEQYF. The CDR3 nucleotides read TGTGCCAGCAGAACTGCCTCGGGTATCGAGCAGTACTTC.

V is TRBV27 and J is TRBJ2-7; 10 nucleotides line up with TRBD2. From germline, CDR1 is MNHEY and CDR2 SMNVEV (reference sequence). This CDR3 contains 18 residues. The trim removed 0 bases at V and 3 bases at J, leaving 11 bases unmatched. The CDR3 reads CASSLSALRLAGVYEQYF. Here the CDR3 DNA reads TGTGCCAGCAGTTTATCGGCTCTGCGGCTAGCGGGAGTCTACGAGCAGTACTTC.

V and J are TRBV18 and TRBJ1-1, with TRBD1 identical over 7 bases. Germline CDR1 is KGHSH and CDR2 is LQKENI. This CDR3 comprises 13 residues. The V gene end was trimmed by 4 bases and the J gene end by 1 base; junction bases not matched to a gene: 0. CDR3 sequence: CASSQGANTEAFF. The CDR3 DNA follows: TGTGCCAGCTCACAGGGGGCGAACACTGAAGCTTTCTTT. The variable domain in full, with the rest retrieved from reference TRBV18 and TRBJ1-1, is NAGVMQNPRHLVRRRGQEARLRCSPMKGHSHVYWYRQLPEEGLKFMVYLQKENIIDESGMPKERFSAEFPKEGPSILRIQQVVRGDSAAYFCASSQGANTEAFFGQGTRLTVV.

V is TRBV3-1 (or the pseudogene TRBV3-2) and J is TRBJ2-1; the match to TRBD2 covers 10 bases. After removal of 5 bases from V and 6 bases from J, the junction contained 4 bases not matched to a gene. The CDR3 has 14 amino acids. Germline V lookup: CDR1 LGHDT, CDR2 YNNKEL (reference sequence). CDR3 DNA: TGTGCCAGCAGCTCCCAGCGGGGGGGCAATGAGCAGTTCTTC. It is translated as CASSSQRGGNEQFF.

The J gene is TRBJ2-1, the V gene TRBV3-1 (or the pseudogene TRBV3-2), with TRBD2 matching 11 bases. This CDR3 comprises 17 residues. The J segment lost 4 bases and the V segment lost 3 bases, leaving 8 bases of the junction unmatched. Per germline, CDR1 LGHDT and CDR2 YNNKEL (reference sequence). Written as DNA, the CDR3 is TGTGCCAGCAGCCACCAAGGGACTAGCGGACCATACAATGAGCAGTTCTTC. It is translated as CASSHQGTSGPYNEQFF.

This clone is labeled as medium-sized. The DNA for the CDR3 is TGTGCCAGTAGTATAGACAGGAACCGACAAGCTTTCTTT. It specifies CASSIDRNRQAFF. The chain combines TRBV19 with TRBJ1-1; D gene ambiguous. Germline CDR1 is LNHDA and CDR2 is SQIVND (reference sequence). The V and J ends lost 0 bases and 9 bases respectively, with 11 bases between them. This CDR3 has 13 amino acids.

J is TRBJ2-5 and V is TRBV5-4; tentatively, D is TRBD2 (5 bases). Trimming took off 4 bases at V and 3 bases at J, with 16 bases between the two ends. The CDR3 has 15 amino acids. CDR1 and CDR2 from the germline V gene are SGHNT and YYREEE (reference sequence). The CDR3 DNA reads as TGTGCCAGCAGCGTCCCGTTCTCCGGGGAAGAGACCCAGTACTTC. Encoded protein: CASSVPFSGEETQYF.

V and J are TRBV5-1 and TRBJ2-7; weak D call: TRBD1 (6 bases). Germline CDR1 SGHRS, CDR2 YFSETQ. The V end lost 4 bases, the J end lost 3 bases, and 11 bases lay between the germline ends. There are 13 residues in the CDR3. In DNA, the CDR3 is TGCGCCAGCAGCGTAGTACAGGGCTACGAGCAGTACTTC. Its translation is CASSVVQGYEQYF.

The chain has TRBV5-6 and TRBJ1-3; no definite D call. Trimming removed 0 bases at V and 12 bases at J, with 7 bases between. The CDR3 runs to 11 residues. Germline V gene lookup returns CDR1 SGHDT and CDR2 YYEEEE. The CDR3 loop is CASSLGGHIYF. In nucleotides, the CDR3 is TGTGCCAGCAGCTTGGGTGGCCACATATATTTT.

V and J are TRBV4-3 and TRBJ2-1, with 8 bases matching TRBD1. The CDR3 loop spans 14 amino acids. V shed 1 base, J shed 6 bases, and the junction held 2 bases outside the gene matches. The germline V gene has CDR1 LGHNA and CDR2 YSLEER. This chain's CDR3 is CASSQVGQGNEQFF. The DNA of the CDR3 is TGCGCCAGCAGCCAAGTCGGACAGGGCAATGAGCAGTTCTTC.

This chain joins TRBV2 and TRBJ1-1; D is possibly TRBD1 (6 bases). V lost 6 bases and J 5 bases, leaving 13 bases between the germline ends. Germline assignment: CDR1 SNHLY and CDR2 FYNNEI. There are 13 residues in the CDR3. CDR3 loop: CASSTGQWTEAFF. DNA for the CDR3: TGTGCCAGCAGCACAGGGCAGTGGACTGAAGCTTTCTTT.

This clone was counted between two and nine times. This chain connects TRBV27 to TRBJ2-1, with 7 bases lining up with TRBD2. The CDR3 has 13 residues. Germline loops: CDR1 MNHEY, CDR2 SMNVEV (reference sequence). Losses at the gene ends were 3 bases for V and 7 bases for J; bases not matched to a gene: 3. As DNA, the CDR3 is TGTGCCAGCAGTTTCAGCGGGACGAATGAGCAGTTCTTC. Translation gives CASSFSGTNEQFF.

The chain employs TRBV7-8 and TRBJ1-1; D uncertain. With 2 bases removed from V and 1 base from J, the gap between germline ends came to 11 bases. The CDR3 runs to 15 residues. Germline V lookup: CDR1 SGHVS, CDR2 FQNEAQ. In nucleotides, the CDR3 is TGTGCCAGCAGCTTACCGTCGGTACCGAACACTGAAGCTTTCTTT. This encodes CASSLPSVPNTEAFF. Full variable domain (remainder filled in from reference TRBV7-8 and TRBJ1-1): GAGVSQSPRYKVAKRGQDVALRCDPISGHVSLFWYQQALGQGPEFLTYFQNEAQLDKSGLPSDRFFAERPEGSVSTLKIQRTQQEDSAVYLCASSLPSVPNTEAFFGQGTRLTVV.

The rearrangement joins TRBV12-2 to TRBJ1-3; TRBD1, the D gene given by the table, was not confirmed from the DNA. TRBV12-2 is a known pseudogene. The CDR3 totals 22 residues. The CDR3 here is CASRLLTHPRARRTVSGNTIYF. CDR3 nucleotide sequence: TGTGCAAGTCGCTTACTAACCCATCCCCGGGCGCGGAGGACAGTCTCTGGAAACACCATATATTTT.

CDR3 DNA sequence: TGTGCCAGCAGTTTTGAGTACGAGGGTATGGCTTTCTTT. Translating it yields CASSFEYEGMAFF. The chain couples TRBV12-3 or TRBV12-4 to TRBJ1-1; D is unresolved. This CDR3 comprises 13 residues. V was shortened by 3 bases and J by 11 bases, with 16 bases between the two germline ends.

This clone was counted a few times. The CDR3 bases are TGTGCCAGCAGCCTGGGACAGTGGACTGAAGCTTTCTTT. Amino acids: CASSLGQWTEAFF. The chain joins TRBV2 to TRBJ1-1, with TRBD1 matching over 7 bases. CDR1 and CDR2 from the germline V gene are SNHLY and FYNNEI. Germline trimming cut 6 bases from V and 5 bases from J; bases unmatched to any gene: 6. The CDR3 loop spans 13 amino acids.

This clone is a singleton in its sample. The CDR3 DNA reads TGTGCCAGTAGACCCGCCGGGGGAGACAGGGGCGGATATCAGCCCCAGCATTTT. It codes for CASRPAGGDRGGYQPQHF. V is TRBV19 and J is TRBJ1-5, with 8 bases identical to TRBD1. V dropped 6 bases and J dropped 5; count of bases not matched to a gene: 18. The CDR3 totals 18 residues. Germline CDR1 and CDR2: LNHDA and SQIVND (reference sequence).

The chain is built from TRBV5-1 and TRBJ2-5; 7 bases match TRBD2. The length of the CDR3 is 15 residues. CDR1 is SGHRS and CDR2 is YFSETQ in the germline V gene. Germline trimming cut 0 bases from V and 2 bases from J; bases unmatched to any gene: 4. DNA for the CDR3: TGCGCCAGCAGCTTGGGACTAGCAGGGCAAGAGACCCAGTACTTC. Translation: CASSLGLAGQETQYF. The whole variable domain, filled in from reference TRBV5-1 and TRBJ2-5, reads KAGVTQTPRYLIKTRGQQVTLSCSPISGHRSVSWYQQTPGQGLQFLFEYFSETQRNKGNFPGRFSGRQFSNSRSEMNVSTLELGDSALYLCASSLGLAGQETQYFGPGTRLLVL.

This sequence joins TRBV14 and TRBJ1-3, with D unresolved. The CDR3 loop spans 15 amino acids. CDR1 and CDR2 (germline): SGHDN, FVKESK. V lost 2 bases and J 0 bases, leaving 8 bases between the germline ends. The CDR3: CASSQYLSSGNTIYF. The CDR3 DNA is TGTGCCAGCAGCCAATACCTGAGCTCTGGAAACACCATATATTTT.

The chain links TRBV5-4 to TRBJ1-6, with 10 positions matching TRBD1. After removal of 2 bases from V and 7 bases from J, the junction contained 6 bases not matched to a gene. The germline V gene has CDR1 SGHNT and CDR2 YYREEE (reference sequence). The CDR3 loop spans 16 amino acids. The CDR3 sequence: CASSLAGTGDNSPLHF. CDR3 DNA: TGTGCCAGCAGCTTAGCTGGGACAGGGGACAATTCACCCCTCCACTTT.

This sequence joins TRBV29-1 and TRBJ1-2, with D uncertain. Trimming took 4 bases from V and 6 from J, leaving 9 bases between them. Per germline, CDR1 SQVTM and CDR2 ANQGSEA. The CDR3 covers 11 residues. Here the CDR3 DNA reads TGCAGCGTTGTACGGGGAGATGGCTACACCTTC. As protein: CSVVRGDGYTF.